This entry features one TCR beta chain sequence. This entry comes from a study of T cell responses to AZD1222 COVID-19 vaccine. Only in-frame clones appear in the TCRdb table, and some are missing; sequencing was by immunoSEQ multiplex PCR. The sample has 90,000 to 100,000 clones, more than 75% seen once; the top ten hold less than 3%. CDR3 length equals 14 residues. Germline V gene sequence: CDR1 MGHRA, CDR2 YSYEKL. Deletions cut 7 bases from V and 1 base from J, with 10 bases between. The chain has TRBV4-1 and TRBJ2-2; D remains unclear. This specimen consisted of peripheral blood, obtained on day 0 of AZD1222 vaccination. The receptor comes from an adult in good health. The CDR3 coding sequence is TGCGCCAGCACCCACGGAGTGAACACCGGGGAGCTGTTTTTT. As protein: CASTHGVNTGELFF.